Listed below are T cell receptor beta chains from one sample, sequenced in a study of shared clonotypes between healthy human individuals. Repertoires were generated with immunoSEQ multiplex PCR, while TCRdb's copy carries only in-frame clones and drops some. The sample consists of fewer than 650,000 clones, about three quarters of them appearing once. What was sequenced was PBMCs. These receptors were taken from a woman between 35 and 50 years old in good health. Some clones in this sample may be carry-over from other donors' samples. The CDR3 runs from the conserved cysteine through the conserved F or W. A D gene is named only where the DNA matches it firmly. Size is omitted from some rows. Given values are once, few, many or a class for expanded clones.

CDR3 DNA: TGTGCCATCAGTGAGGCCGCAGACACCGGGGAGCTGTTTTTT
CDR3 protein: CAISEAADTGELFF
CDR3 length: 14
V gene: TRBV10-3
clone size: few
D gene: -
J gene: TRBJ2-2

CDR3 DNA: TGTGCCAGCAAAGGACAGGTCGACACCGGGGAGCTGTTTTTT
CDR3 protein: CASKGQVDTGELFF
CDR3 length: 14
V gene: TRBV2
clone size: few
D gene: TRBD1
J gene: TRBJ2-2

CDR3 DNA: TGTGCCAGCAGCTGTACAGGGGATACGCACCAAGAGACCCAGTACTTC
CDR3 protein: CASSCTGDTHQETQYF
CDR3 length: 16
V gene: TRBV21-1
clone size: -
D gene: -
J gene: TRBJ2-5

CDR3 DNA: TGTGCCAGCAGTGCGATTGACGAGCAGTACTTC
CDR3 protein: CASSAIDEQYF
CDR3 length: 11
V gene: TRBV2
clone size: -
D gene: -
J gene: TRBJ2-7

CDR3 DNA: TGTGCCAGCACCATCCCCTGGGACATTTACAATGAGCAGTTCTTC
CDR3 protein: CASTIPWDIYNEQFF
CDR3 length: 15
V gene: TRBV6-1
clone size: -
D gene: -
J gene: TRBJ2-1

CDR3 DNA: TGTGCCAGCAGCTTCACACAGGGTTTGTTAGATACGCAGTATTTT
CDR3 protein: CASSFTQGLLDTQYF
CDR3 length: 15
V gene: TRBV7-2
clone size: -
D gene: -
J gene: TRBJ2-3

CDR3 DNA: TGTGCCAGCAGCTTAAATCCACGGACAGGGCGGGGAAAAACTGAAGCTTTCTTT
CDR3 protein: CASSLNPRTGRGKTEAFF
CDR3 length: 18
V gene: TRBV7-3
clone size: -
D gene: TRBD1
J gene: TRBJ1-1

CDR3 DNA: TGTGCCATGCTCGGGGGATTTTCCGGACAGAGCCTCTATGGCTACACCTTC
CDR3 protein: CAMLGGFSGQSLYGYTF
CDR3 length: 17
V gene: TRBV2
clone size: many
D gene: -
J gene: TRBJ1-2

CDR3 DNA: TGTGCCAGCAGCGTAACTGGGACCGGCGGGGAGCTGTTTTTT
CDR3 protein: CASSVTGTGGELFF
CDR3 length: 14
V gene: TRBV9
clone size: few
D gene: -
J gene: TRBJ2-2

CDR3 DNA: TGCGCCAGCAGCTTGGTTGGGGGCGAGCAGTACTTC
CDR3 protein: CASSLVGGEQYF
CDR3 length: 12
V gene: TRBV5-1
clone size: -
D gene: -
J gene: TRBJ2-7

CDR3 DNA: TGTGCCAGCAGTGACGGTGGGGCTAATGAAAAACTGTTTTTT
CDR3 protein: CASSDGGANEKLFF
CDR3 length: 14
V gene: TRBV6-1
clone size: -
D gene: -
J gene: TRBJ1-4

CDR3 DNA: TGTGCCAGCAGTGACTCGGCGGAGTCCAACACCGGGGAGCTGTTTTTT
CDR3 protein: CASSDSAESNTGELFF
CDR3 length: 16
V gene: TRBV2
clone size: -
D gene: -
J gene: TRBJ2-2

CDR3 DNA: TGCGCCAGCAGCTTGGGCCTAGAGGTCACAGATACGCAGTATTTT
CDR3 protein: CASSLGLEVTDTQYF
CDR3 length: 15
V gene: TRBV5-1
clone size: -
D gene: -
J gene: TRBJ2-3

CDR3 DNA: TGCGCCAGCAGCTCCCCAGAGACTAGCGCCACCGGGGAGCTGTTTTTT
CDR3 protein: CASSSPETSATGELFF
CDR3 length: 16
V gene: TRBV5-1
clone size: -
D gene: TRBD2
J gene: TRBJ2-2

CDR3 DNA: TGTGCCAGCAGCTTACCGGGGGCAGCTACCCAGTACTTC
CDR3 protein: CASSLPGAATQYF
CDR3 length: 13
V gene: TRBV7-2
clone size: -
D gene: -
J gene: TRBJ2-5

CDR3 DNA: TGCAGCGTTGAACCGGGACCCGAAGACACCATATATTTT
CDR3 protein: CSVEPGPEDTIYF
CDR3 length: 13
V gene: TRBV29-1
clone size: -
D gene: -
J gene: TRBJ1-3

CDR3 DNA: TGTGCCAGCAGCCCAATGGGGGATGGCACAGATACGCAGTATTTT
CDR3 protein: CASSPMGDGTDTQYF
CDR3 length: 15
V gene: TRBV5-6
clone size: -
D gene: -
J gene: TRBJ2-3

CDR3 DNA: TGTGCCAGCAGTGGGGACAGGGACAGCAATCAGCCCCAGCATTTT
CDR3 protein: CASSGDRDSNQPQHF
CDR3 length: 15
V gene: TRBV2
clone size: many
D gene: TRBD1
J gene: TRBJ1-5

CDR3 DNA: TGTGCCAGCAGCGTAGCTGTGACAGGGGTTGGCGGGGAGCTGTTTTTT
CDR3 protein: CASSVAVTGVGGELFF
CDR3 length: 16
V gene: TRBV9
clone size: -
D gene: TRBD1
J gene: TRBJ2-2

CDR3 DNA: TGTGCCAGCTCACCACGAGGGGGTCTGGGTAATGAGCAGTTCTTC
CDR3 protein: CASSPRGGLGNEQFF
CDR3 length: 15
V gene: TRBV18
clone size: -
D gene: -
J gene: TRBJ2-1

CDR3 DNA: TGTGCCAGCTCATCAGGACTAGCGGGAGACAATGAGCAGTTCTTC
CDR3 protein: CASSSGLAGDNEQFF
CDR3 length: 15
V gene: TRBV18
clone size: few
D gene: TRBD2
J gene: TRBJ2-1

CDR3 DNA: TGCGCCAGCAGCTTGGGGAATCCAGGGTCCGGCTACGAGCAGTACTTC
CDR3 protein: CASSLGNPGSGYEQYF
CDR3 length: 16
V gene: TRBV5-1
clone size: once
D gene: -
J gene: TRBJ2-7

CDR3 DNA: TGTGCCTGGAGTGTGAATGGGGGTGCCTACGAGCAGTACTTC
CDR3 protein: CAWSVNGGAYEQYF
CDR3 length: 14
V gene: TRBV30
clone size: -
D gene: -
J gene: TRBJ2-7

CDR3 DNA: TGTGCCAGCAGCCAGGCCCTAGCGTGGGGAGCCTACGAGCAGTACTTC
CDR3 protein: CASSQALAWGAYEQYF
CDR3 length: 16
V gene: TRBV14
clone size: few
D gene: -
J gene: TRBJ2-7

CDR3 DNA: TGTGCCAGTATGGACAGGGTTTTGGATACGCAGTATTTT
CDR3 protein: CASMDRVLDTQYF
CDR3 length: 13
V gene: TRBV19
clone size: -
D gene: TRBD1
J gene: TRBJ2-3

CDR3 DNA: TGTGCCAGCAGTTTCTCAGGGGCTAGCGGAATGGAAGATACGCAGTATTTT
CDR3 protein: CASSFSGASGMEDTQYF
CDR3 length: 17
V gene: TRBV28
clone size: -
D gene: -
J gene: TRBJ2-3

CDR3 DNA: TGCGCCAGCAGCTCGGGCGGATCCTACAATGAGCAGTTCTTC
CDR3 protein: CASSSGGSYNEQFF
CDR3 length: 14
V gene: TRBV5-1
clone size: -
D gene: -
J gene: TRBJ2-1

CDR3 DNA: TGTGCCAGCAGCGGGGCTAGCGGGAATGCAGAGACCCAGTACTTC
CDR3 protein: CASSGASGNAETQYF
CDR3 length: 15
V gene: TRBV5-4
clone size: -
D gene: TRBD2
J gene: TRBJ2-5

CDR3 DNA: TGCGCCAGCAGTCGTGATAGGCAGGGAAGCGAGCAGTACTTC
CDR3 protein: CASSRDRQGSEQYF
CDR3 length: 14
V gene: TRBV5-1
clone size: -
D gene: -
J gene: TRBJ2-7

CDR3 DNA: TGTGCCAGCAGCGGAGGTGGGGCGCAGTATTTT
CDR3 protein: CASSGGGAQYF
CDR3 length: 11
V gene: TRBV5-6
clone size: -
D gene: -
J gene: TRBJ2-3

CDR3 DNA: TGTGCCACCAGCGGGGGGGAACACGCCGTCACAGATACGCAGTATTTT
CDR3 protein: CATSGGEHAVTDTQYF
CDR3 length: 16
V gene: TRBV15
clone size: -
D gene: TRBD2
J gene: TRBJ2-3

CDR3 DNA: TGCGCCAGCAGCTCCAGGACTAGCGGGACGACCGGGGAGCTGTTTTTT
CDR3 protein: CASSSRTSGTTGELFF
CDR3 length: 16
V gene: TRBV5-1
clone size: -
D gene: TRBD2
J gene: TRBJ2-2

CDR3 DNA: TGTGCCAGCAGTGCGTCCCTAGCGAGTTCCTACAATGAGCAGTTCTTC
CDR3 protein: CASSASLASSYNEQFF
CDR3 length: 16
V gene: TRBV6-1
clone size: -
D gene: -
J gene: TRBJ2-1

CDR3 DNA: TGTGCCAGCAGCTTAGGCGGTGGGGGAGGGCCTTCCGAGCAGTACTTC
CDR3 protein: CASSLGGGGGPSEQYF
CDR3 length: 16
V gene: TRBV11-3
clone size: -
D gene: TRBD2
J gene: TRBJ2-7

CDR3 DNA: TGTGCCAGCAGCTTATTCGCGGGTACCTTAGGTAATGAGCAGTTCTTC
CDR3 protein: CASSLFAGTLGNEQFF
CDR3 length: 16
V gene: TRBV7-3
clone size: -
D gene: -
J gene: TRBJ2-1

CDR3 DNA: TGCAGTGCTAGAACACAAGAGACCCAGTACTTC
CDR3 protein: CSARTQETQYF
CDR3 length: 11
V gene: TRBV20-1
clone size: -
D gene: -
J gene: TRBJ2-5

CDR3 DNA: TGCGCCAGCAGCCCGGGACAGGGCTCAGATACGCAGTATTTT
CDR3 protein: CASSPGQGSDTQYF
CDR3 length: 14
V gene: TRBV5-1
clone size: -
D gene: TRBD1
J gene: TRBJ2-3

CDR3 DNA: TGTACCAACAGCTTGAACAGGGGAGATGAGCAGTTCTTC
CDR3 protein: CTNSLNRGDEQFF
CDR3 length: 13
V gene: TRBV7-3
clone size: -
D gene: TRBD1
J gene: TRBJ2-1

CDR3 DNA: TGTGCCAGCAGCACGAGGGGAGCCTCTGGAAACACCATATATTTT
CDR3 protein: CASSTRGASGNTIYF
CDR3 length: 15
V gene: TRBV11-2
clone size: -
D gene: -
J gene: TRBJ1-3

CDR3 DNA: TGTGCCAGCAGCTTAGCGCGGCTAGCGGGAGGGGGTGAGCAGTTCTTC
CDR3 protein: CASSLARLAGGGEQFF
CDR3 length: 16
V gene: TRBV7-8
clone size: -
D gene: TRBD2
J gene: TRBJ2-1

CDR3 DNA: TGTGCCAGCAGTTTGGGACAGGGTATTATTGAAGCTTTCTTT
CDR3 protein: CASSLGQGIIEAFF
CDR3 length: 14
V gene: TRBV27
clone size: -
D gene: TRBD1
J gene: TRBJ1-1

CDR3 DNA: TGTGCCAGCTCACCCGGGACAGCAAACAATGAGCAGTTCTTC
CDR3 protein: CASSPGTANNEQFF
CDR3 length: 14
V gene: TRBV18
clone size: -
D gene: TRBD1
J gene: TRBJ2-1

CDR3 DNA: TGTGCCAGCAGTCTAGCGGGAGTTAGCAATGAGCAGTTCTTC
CDR3 protein: CASSLAGVSNEQFF
CDR3 length: 14
V gene: TRBV28
clone size: once
D gene: TRBD2
J gene: TRBJ2-1

CDR3 DNA: TGTGCCAGCACCCCCGGGGTGTCCCAAGAGACCCAGTACTTC
CDR3 protein: CASTPGVSQETQYF
CDR3 length: 14
V gene: TRBV6-5
clone size: -
D gene: -
J gene: TRBJ2-5

CDR3 DNA: TGTGCCAGCTCTAGCGGGCACCAAGAGACCCAGTACTTC
CDR3 protein: CASSSGHQETQYF
CDR3 length: 13
V gene: TRBV7-3
clone size: -
D gene: TRBD2
J gene: TRBJ2-5

CDR3 DNA: TGTGCCAGCAGCTTATACCTCGGAGAGACCCAGTACTTC
CDR3 protein: CASSLYLGETQYF
CDR3 length: 13
V gene: TRBV7-3
clone size: -
D gene: -
J gene: TRBJ2-5

CDR3 DNA: TGTGCCATCAGTGATGAGCAGGACGGCGAGCAGTACTTC
CDR3 protein: CAISDEQDGEQYF
CDR3 length: 13
V gene: TRBV6-1
clone size: -
D gene: -
J gene: TRBJ2-7

CDR3 DNA: TGTGCCAGCAGCTTAGTTAGGTGGGAGGAAAGCGAGCAGTACTTC
CDR3 protein: CASSLVRWEESEQYF
CDR3 length: 15
V gene: TRBV11-2
clone size: -
D gene: -
J gene: TRBJ2-7

CDR3 DNA: TGTGCCAGCAGTGATAATAGCAATCAGCCCCAGCATTTT
CDR3 protein: CASSDNSNQPQHF
CDR3 length: 13
V gene: TRBV2
clone size: -
D gene: -
J gene: TRBJ1-5

CDR3 DNA: TGTGCCAGCAGTTCGGGGACTAGCGGGAGGATTGATACGCAGTATTTT
CDR3 protein: CASSSGTSGRIDTQYF
CDR3 length: 16
V gene: TRBV27
clone size: few
D gene: TRBD2
J gene: TRBJ2-3

CDR3 DNA: TGTGCCAGCTCACCCCGACGGGACAGCAATGAAAAACTGTTTTTT
CDR3 protein: CASSPRRDSNEKLFF
CDR3 length: 15
V gene: TRBV18
clone size: -
D gene: TRBD1
J gene: TRBJ1-4

CDR3 DNA: TGTGCCAGCAGCTTAGGGCGGCCCACCACAGATACGCAGTATTTT
CDR3 protein: CASSLGRPTTDTQYF
CDR3 length: 15
V gene: TRBV7-8
clone size: -
D gene: -
J gene: TRBJ2-3